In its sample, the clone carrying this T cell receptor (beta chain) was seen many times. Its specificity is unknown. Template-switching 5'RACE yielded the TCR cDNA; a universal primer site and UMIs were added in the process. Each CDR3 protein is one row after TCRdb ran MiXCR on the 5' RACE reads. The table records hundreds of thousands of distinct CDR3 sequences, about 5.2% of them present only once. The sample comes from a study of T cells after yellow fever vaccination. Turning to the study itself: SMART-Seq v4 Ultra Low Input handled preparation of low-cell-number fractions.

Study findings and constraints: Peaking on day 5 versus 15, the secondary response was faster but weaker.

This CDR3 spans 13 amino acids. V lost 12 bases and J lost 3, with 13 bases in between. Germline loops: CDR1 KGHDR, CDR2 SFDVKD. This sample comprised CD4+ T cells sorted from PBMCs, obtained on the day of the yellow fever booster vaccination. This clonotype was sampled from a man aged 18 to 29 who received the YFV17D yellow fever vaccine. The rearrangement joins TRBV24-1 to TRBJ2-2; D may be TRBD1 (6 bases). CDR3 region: CAAGRTDTGELFF. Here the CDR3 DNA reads TGTGCCGCTGGGCGGACAGACACCGGGGAGCTGTTTTTT.